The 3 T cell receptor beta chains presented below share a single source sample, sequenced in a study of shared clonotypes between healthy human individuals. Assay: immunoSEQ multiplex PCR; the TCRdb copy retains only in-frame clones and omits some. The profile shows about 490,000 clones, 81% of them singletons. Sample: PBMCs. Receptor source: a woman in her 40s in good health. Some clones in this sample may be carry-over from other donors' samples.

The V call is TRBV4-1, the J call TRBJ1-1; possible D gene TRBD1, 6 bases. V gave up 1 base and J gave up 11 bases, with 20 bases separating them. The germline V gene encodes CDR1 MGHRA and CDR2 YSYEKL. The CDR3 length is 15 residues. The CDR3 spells CASSQVAWGASWAFF. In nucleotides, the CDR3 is TGCGCCAGCAGCCAAGTCGCGTGGGGGGCCTCTTGGGCTTTCTTT.

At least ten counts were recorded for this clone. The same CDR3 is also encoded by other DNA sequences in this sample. CDR3 sequence reads: CASSLEVNTGELFF. The DNA for the CDR3 is TGCGCCAGCAGCTTGGAAGTTAACACCGGGGAGCTGTTTTTT. The V gene is TRBV5-1, the J gene TRBJ2-2, with D uncertain. This CDR3 is built from 14 residues. V was trimmed by 0 bases and J by 2 bases, leaving 5 bases between them. Germline V CDR1 and CDR2: SGHRS, YFSETQ. Full variable domain (outside the CDR3, taken from reference TRBV5-1 and TRBJ2-2): KAGVTQTPRYLIKTRGQQVTLSCSPISGHRSVSWYQQTPGQGLQFLFEYFSETQRNKGNFPGRFSGRQFSNSRSEMNVSTLELGDSALYLCASSLEVNTGELFFGEGSRLTVL.

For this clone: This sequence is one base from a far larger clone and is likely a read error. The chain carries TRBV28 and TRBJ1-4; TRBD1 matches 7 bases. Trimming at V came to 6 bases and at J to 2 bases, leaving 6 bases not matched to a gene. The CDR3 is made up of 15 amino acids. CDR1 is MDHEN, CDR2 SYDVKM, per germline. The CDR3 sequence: CASSRPGQTNEKLFF. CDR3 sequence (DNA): TGTGCCAGCAGCCGACCGGGACAGACTAATGAAAAACTGTTTTTT.